The clone carrying this T cell receptor (gamma chain) occurred a few times. The sample comes from a study of gamma-delta chains in newborns, infants, children. About the research overall: Innate gammadelta T cells reportedly expand polyclonally right after birth, driven by microbial exposure, per the title.

TCRdb reapplied CATT to the reads. The sample has 2,600 or so gamma-chain clones, around 45% seen once. The CDR3 is 12 residues long. J was trimmed by 2 bases and V by 5 bases; bases with no gene match: 3. From germline, CDR1 is EGSTGY and CDR2 YDSYTSSV. This sequence joins TRGV4 and TRGJ1 or TRGJ2. Specimen: blood. The origin of this receptor is a child who was a newborn, infant or young child, either healthy, febrile or measles-vaccinated (not recorded which). The CDR3 reads CATWVHYYKKLF. The CDR3 DNA is TGTGCCACCTGGGTCCATTATTATAAGAAACTCTTT.